One sample yielded the 20 T cell receptor beta chains listed below, sequenced in a study of cytomegalovirus exposure and HLA in healthy donors. Generated by immunoSEQ multiplex PCR, the TCRdb table keeps only in-frame clones and is missing some. The sample lists about 110,000 clones, approximately 94% seen once, with roughly 0.67% in the top ten. The sequenced sample was PBMCs. These receptors were collected from a woman under 30 in good health and CMV-seronegative.

The chain links TRBV20-1 to TRBJ1-1; D is unclear. Trimming removed 7 bases at V and 4 bases at J, with 10 bases between. This CDR3 is built from 11 residues. Germline values: CDR1 DFQATT, CDR2 SNEGSKA (reference sequence). CDR3 amino acids: CSVVRSTEAFF. In nucleotides, the CDR3 is TGCAGTGTGGTCCGGAGCACTGAAGCTTTCTTT.

The chain links TRBV11-2 to TRBJ2-2, with D possibly TRBD1 on 7 matching bases. Germline V gene data show CDR1 as SGHAT and CDR2 as FQNNGV. V lost 5 bases, J lost 6 bases, and 22 bases lay in between. The CDR3 runs 17 residues. The CDR3 here is CASSGPLGQGEAGELFF. The DNA of the CDR3 is TGTGCCAGCAGCGGACCCCTCGGGCAGGGGGAGGCCGGGGAGCTGTTTTTT.

V and J are TRBV15 and TRBJ1-5; 7 bases line up with TRBD1. The V and J ends lost 4 bases and 0 bases, in that order; junction bases with no gene match: 3. The length of the CDR3 is 15 residues. From germline, CDR1 is LNHNV and CDR2 YYDKDF (reference sequence). CDR3 protein: CATSIQGYSNQPQHF. The CDR3 bases are TGTGCCACCAGCATACAGGGGTATAGCAATCAGCCCCAGCATTTT. Using reference TRBV15 and TRBJ1-5 for the parts outside the CDR3, the full variable domain is DAMVIQNPRYQVTQFGKPVTLSCSQTLNHNVMYWYQQKSSQAPKLLFHYYDKDFNNEADTPDNFQSRRPNTSFCFLDIRSPGLGDTAMYLCATSIQGYSNQPQHFGDGTRLSIL.

V and J are TRBV7-8 and TRBJ2-1, with TRBD1 matching over 12 bases. The V gene's germline CDR1 is SGHVS and CDR2 FQNEAQ. The V segment lost 5 bases and the J segment 6 bases; nucleotides outside the gene matches: 8. CDR3 length: 16 residues. This CDR3 reads CASSGDGTGGFNEQFF. The DNA for the CDR3 is TGTGCCAGCAGCGGAGACGGGACAGGGGGCTTCAATGAGCAGTTCTTC.

The chain joins TRBV4-3 to TRBJ2-1; perhaps TRBD2 as D (6 bases). CDR3 length equals 16 residues. Germline values: CDR1 LGHNA, CDR2 YSLEER. V lost 0 bases to trimming and J lost 4 bases, with 13 bases between them. Here the CDR3 DNA reads TGCGCCAGCAGCCAAGAACTAGCCACTACGTACAATGAGCAGTTCTTC. Protein sequence: CASSQELATTYNEQFF.

The genes are TRBV11-1 and TRBJ2-1; TRBD2 matches 14 bases. J lost 5 bases, V lost 5 bases, and 8 bases had no gene match. CDR1 is SGHAT, CDR2 FQDESV, per germline (reference sequence). There are 17 residues in the CDR3. The CDR3 spells CASSQPGLAGVDNEQFF. DNA of the CDR3: TGTGCCAGCAGCCAACCGGGACTAGCGGGGGTCGACAATGAGCAGTTCTTC.

A note on this clone: At one end the junction does not follow the germline gene, possibly because of a read error. The chain carries TRBV15 and TRBJ2-7; D is unresolved. This CDR3 contains 12 residues. Germline V CDR1 and CDR2: LNHNV, YYDKDF (reference sequence). CDR3 region: CATSRDRGPNHF. The DNA of the CDR3 is TGTGCCACCAGCAGAGATCGCGGTCCTAACCACTTC. The variable domain in full, completed from reference TRBV15 and TRBJ2-7, reads DAMVIQNPRYQVTQFGKPVTLSCSQTLNHNVMYWYQQKSSQAPKLLFHYYDKDFNNEADTPDNFQSRRPNTSFCFLDIRSPGLGDTAMYLCATSRDRGPNHFGPGTRLTVT.

The V call is TRBV7-3, the J call TRBJ2-1; TRBD2 matches at 7 bases. Germline V CDR1 and CDR2: SGHTA, FQGTGA. V was clipped by 5 bases and J by 2 bases; unmatched bases: 6. The CDR3 length is 15 residues. CDR3 coding DNA: TGTGCCAGCAGCCTCACGGGGGGTACCTACAATGAGCAGTTCTTC. Residues: CASSLTGGTYNEQFF.

The chain links TRBV27 to TRBJ2-4; D unclear. The CDR3 has 15 residues. The germline gives CDR1 MNHEY, CDR2 SMNVEV (reference sequence). Trimming removed 6 bases from V and 2 bases from J, with 14 bases in between. The chain's CDR3 is CASSQQPQPKNIQYF. As DNA, the CDR3 is TGTGCCAGCAGCCAACAACCGCAACCCAAAAACATTCAGTACTTC.

J is TRBJ1-1 and V is TRBV6-6; unclear D gene. CDR1 and CDR2 (germline): MNHNY, SVGAGI (reference sequence). The CDR3 length is 13 residues. The V gene lost 3 bases and the J gene lost 7 bases, with 12 bases spanning the gap. The CDR3 nucleotides are TGTGCCAGCAGTTATGAATCGGGTGTTGAAGCTTTCTTT. It yields the protein CASSYESGVEAFF.

Concerning this clone itself: The sample contains more than one DNA sequence encoding this CDR3. The rearrangement joins TRBV6-5 to TRBJ1-1, with 11 bases identical to TRBD1. CDR3 length: 15 amino acids. Germline trimming cut 7 bases from V and 3 bases from J; bases unmatched to any gene: 7. CDR1 is MNHEY and CDR2 is SVGAGI in the germline V gene. CDR3 sequence (DNA): TGTGCCAGCACTCCGGACAGGGGGCTCGACACTGAAGCTTTCTTT. This gives the protein CASTPDRGLDTEAFF.

The rearrangement links TRBV18 to TRBJ1-6; weak D call: TRBD1 (6 bases). There are 15 residues in the CDR3. CDR1 is KGHSH, CDR2 LQKENI, per germline. V was cut by 6 bases and J by 8 bases, with 17 bases left in between. CDR3 nucleotide sequence: TGTGCCAGCTCGCCCCAGGGGAGTAGTTATTCACCCCTCCACTTT. Its translation: CASSPQGSSYSPLHF.

The genes are TRBV2 and TRBJ1-5; TRBD1 aligns across 8 bases. CDR1 SNHLY and CDR2 FYNNEI come from the germline V gene. V was clipped by 6 bases and J by 2 bases; unmatched bases: 6. CDR3 length: 15 amino acids. As DNA, the CDR3 is TGTGCCAGCAGGGCAACAGGGGGTGGCAATCAGCCCCAGCATTTT. It encodes CASRATGGGNQPQHF.

This clone was counted a single time. The chain uses TRBV15 and TRBJ2-6, with D possibly matching TRBD2 (5 bases). The CDR3 is 16 amino acids. Deletions cut 1 base from V and 2 bases from J, with 9 bases between. Germline-derived CDR1 and CDR2 are LNHNV and YYDKDF (reference sequence). The CDR3 region is CATSRVLRAGANVLTF. The CDR3 DNA is TGTGCCACCAGCAGAGTCTTGAGGGCTGGGGCCAACGTCCTGACTTTC. Full variable domain (rest looked up from reference TRBV15 and TRBJ2-6): DAMVIQNPRYQVTQFGKPVTLSCSQTLNHNVMYWYQQKSSQAPKLLFHYYDKDFNNEADTPDNFQSRRPNTSFCFLDIRSPGLGDTAMYLCATSRVLRAGANVLTFGAGSRLTVL.

This clone was counted between two and nine times. This chain links TRBV11-2 with TRBJ1-1; 7 bases align to TRBD1. Trimming at V came to 5 bases and at J to 13 bases, leaving 13 bases not matched to a gene. This CDR3 spans 13 amino acids. Germline-derived CDR1 and CDR2 are SGHAT and FQNNGV. The DNA for the CDR3 is TGTGCCAGCAGCCATACCTTCGACAGGGATGGTTTCTTT. It specifies CASSHTFDRDGFF.

The chain has TRBV5-1 and TRBJ2-3; D not resolved. This CDR3 comprises 14 residues. Trimming shortened V by 3 bases and J by 1 base, and 9 bases separated the two germline ends. Per the germline V gene, CDR1 is SGHRS and CDR2 is YFSETQ. CDR3 nucleotide sequence: TGCGCCAGCAGCTCCCTAGACCGCACAGATACGCAGTATTTT. Its protein is CASSSLDRTDTQYF.

J is TRBJ2-3 and V is TRBV2; the match to TRBD2 covers 12 bases. The V segment lost 4 bases and the J segment 2 bases; nucleotides outside the gene matches: 10. CDR1 SNHLY and CDR2 FYNNEI come from the germline V gene. This CDR3 contains 18 residues. The CDR3 region has the DNA TGTGCCAGCAGTGCCCCTAGCGGGGGGGATGGGTCCACAGATACGCAGTATTTT. Its protein product is CASSAPSGGDGSTDTQYF.

The chain recombines TRBV5-1 with TRBJ1-6; 7 bases line up with TRBD1. The CDR3 consists of 18 residues. The germline gives CDR1 SGHRS, CDR2 YFSETQ. The J segment lost 9 bases and the V segment lost 1 base, leaving 16 bases of the junction unmatched. The CDR3 loop is CASSLSSAGGILGSPLHF. CDR3 in DNA: TGCGCCAGCAGCTTGTCTTCGGCAGGGGGGATTTTAGGTTCACCCCTCCACTTT. The variable domain in full, with the rest retrieved from reference TRBV5-1 and TRBJ1-6, is KAGVTQTPRYLIKTRGQQVTLSCSPISGHRSVSWYQQTPGQGLQFLFEYFSETQRNKGNFPGRFSGRQFSNSRSEMNVSTLELGDSALYLCASSLSSAGGILGSPLHFGNGTRLTVT.

This clone was detected once. The gene calls are TRBV4-2 and TRBJ1-2, with D maybe TRBD1 (5 bases). Deletions cut 0 bases from V and 5 bases from J, with 28 bases between. CDR1 and CDR2 (germline): LGHNA, YNFKEQ. This CDR3 has 20 residues. In DNA form, the CDR3 reads TGTGCCAGCAGCCAAGATGGTGGGGCAGGGAACCTCGATACCCTTTATGGCTACACCTTC. It yields the protein CASSQDGGAGNLDTLYGYTF.

The V gene is TRBV6-5, the J gene TRBJ1-5; D possibly corresponds to TRBD1 (5 bases). Germline V CDR1 and CDR2: MNHEY, SVGAGI. With 8 bases removed from V and 6 bases from J, the gap between germline ends came to 14 bases. The CDR3 runs to 13 residues. CDR3 sequence (DNA): TGTGCCAGCGCCGTGCGGGACCGTCAGCCCCAGCATTTT. Protein product: CASAVRDRQPQHF.